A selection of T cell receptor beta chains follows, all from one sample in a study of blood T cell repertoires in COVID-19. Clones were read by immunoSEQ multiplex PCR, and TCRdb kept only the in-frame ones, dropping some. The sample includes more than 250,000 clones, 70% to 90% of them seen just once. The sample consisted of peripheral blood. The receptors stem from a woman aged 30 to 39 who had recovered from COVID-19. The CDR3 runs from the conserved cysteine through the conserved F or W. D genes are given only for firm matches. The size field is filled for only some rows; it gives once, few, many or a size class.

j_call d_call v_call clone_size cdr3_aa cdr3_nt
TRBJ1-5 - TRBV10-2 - CASSGGQGGQPQHF TGCGCCAGCAGTGGCGGCCAGGGTGGACAGCCCCAGCATTTT
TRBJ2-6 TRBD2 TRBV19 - CASSITRLAGGSGANVLTF TGTGCCAGTAGTATTACAAGACTAGCGGGAGGCTCTGGGGCCAACGTCCTGACTTTC
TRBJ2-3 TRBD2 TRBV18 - CASSLSSGSTDTQYF TGTGCCAGCTCGCTCTCTAGCGGGAGCACAGATACGCAGTATTTT
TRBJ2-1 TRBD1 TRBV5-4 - CASSHVTGDEQFF TGTGCCAGCAGCCATGTAACAGGGGATGAGCAGTTCTTC
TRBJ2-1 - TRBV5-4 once CASSRPGTPYNEQFF TGTGCCAGCAGCCGGCCGGGGACACCCTACAATGAGCAGTTCTTC
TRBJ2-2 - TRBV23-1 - CASSQRSPGRSGELFF TGCGCCAGCAGTCAAAGGAGTCCCGGAAGGTCCGGGGAGCTGTTTTTT
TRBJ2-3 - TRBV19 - CATAGDTQYF TGTGCCACCGCGGGGGATACGCAGTATTTT
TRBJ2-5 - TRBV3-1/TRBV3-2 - CASSGSSGETQYF TGTGCCAGCAGCGGATCCTCCGGGGAGACCCAGTACTTC
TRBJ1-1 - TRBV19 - CASSLGGGTEAFF TGTGCCAGTAGTCTCGGGGGGGGCACTGAAGCTTTCTTT
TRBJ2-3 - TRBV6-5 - CACTGSTDTQYF TGTGCCTGCACGGGGAGCACAGATACGCAGTATTTT